This is a list of T cell receptor beta chains from one sample in a study of blood T cell repertoires in COVID-19. Measured with immunoSEQ multiplex PCR; TCRdb has only the in-frame clones, and not every one. The data show 200,000 to 300,000 clones, over 75% seen once. Source material: PBMCs or T cells enriched from blood (not recorded which). Source of these receptors: a woman in her fifties or sixties with acute COVID-19. CDR3s include the opening cysteine and the closing phenylalanine or tryptophan. D genes are given only for firm matches. Clone size appears in some rows only: once, few, many, or a class for an expanded clone.

V gene	clone size	D gene	J gene	CDR3 DNA	CDR3 protein
TRBV18	-	-	TRBJ1-1	TGTGCCAGCTCACCACGTGAGGGGAACACTGAAGCTTTCTTT	CASSPREGNTEAFF
TRBV7-8	-	-	TRBJ1-5	TGTGCCAGCAGCTTAGAGGGGTTTCTTAGCAATCAGCCCCAGCATTTT	CASSLEGFLSNQPQHF
TRBV6-5	-	-	TRBJ1-4	TGTGCCAGCAGGAACTCGGGACTCAATGAAAAACTGTTTTTT	CASRNSGLNEKLFF
TRBV6-5	-	-	TRBJ1-6	TGTGCCAGCAAGAGACAGGCTAATAATTCACCCCTCCACTTT	CASKRQANNSPLHF
TRBV5-1	-	-	TRBJ1-4	TGCGCCAGCAGCCCCCTCGACAGAAATGAAAAACTGTTTTTT	CASSPLDRNEKLFF
TRBV5-1	-	TRBD1	TRBJ1-3	TGCGCCAGCAGCCCCCGGGACAGGGCCTTCTCTGGAAACACCATATATTTT	CASSPRDRAFSGNTIYF
TRBV7-9	-	-	TRBJ1-4	TGTGCCAGCAGCTTAGGGGAACAGGTTAATGAAAAACTGTTTTTT	CASSLGEQVNEKLFF
TRBV9	-	TRBD1	TRBJ2-4	TGTGCCAGCAGCGGACAGGGGGTCGCTAACATTCAGTACTTC	CASSGQGVANIQYF
TRBV10-3	-	-	TRBJ1-1	TGTGCCATCAGTCGCGGGCTTTCAGGCACTGAAGCTTTCTTT	CAISRGLSGTEAFF
TRBV10-3	-	TRBD1	TRBJ1-2	TGTGCCATCAGTCCTGACAGGGACTCTGGCTACACCTTC	CAISPDRDSGYTF
TRBV18	-	-	TRBJ1-3	TGTGCCAGCTCGCCAAAGGACAGCAGCTCTGGAAACACCATATATTTT	CASSPKDSSSGNTIYF
TRBV5-4	-	-	TRBJ2-1	TGTGCCAGCAGCTTGGCCGGGATCTACAATGAGCAGTTCTTC	CASSLAGIYNEQFF
TRBV4-3	-	-	TRBJ1-3	TGCGCCAGCAGCCAAGATCAGTGGGGAGCTGGAAACACCATATATTTT	CASSQDQWGAGNTIYF
TRBV3-1/TRBV3-2	-	TRBD1	TRBJ1-6	TGTGCCAGCAGCCAAGCGGGACAGGGGGCACCCCTCCACTTT	CASSQAGQGAPLHF
TRBV5-4	-	-	TRBJ2-3	TGTGCCAGCAGCTTCTCAACGGCGGTGGCAGATACGCAGTATTTT	CASSFSTAVADTQYF
TRBV21-1	-	-	TRBJ2-3	TGTGCCAGCAGCTCTTACCTTTACGGGACAGGGTCCACAGATACGCAGTATTTT	CASSSYLYGTGSTDTQYF
TRBV20-1	few	-	TRBJ1-2	TGCAGTGCTAGTTTTAGGGCAGGGAATGGCTACACCTTC	CSASFRAGNGYTF
TRBV4-1	few	TRBD1	TRBJ1-5	TGCGCCAGCAGCCAAGATGAACAGGGGGCCCGGGGGCCCCAGCATTTT	CASSQDEQGARGPQHF
TRBV27	-	-	TRBJ1-1	TGTGCCAGCAGCTCCGGTTTTGCCCCTGAAGCTTTCTTT	CASSSGFAPEAFF
TRBV6-5	-	TRBD1	TRBJ1-4	TGTGCCAGCAGGAGGGGGCGGACTACTAATGAAAAACTGTTTTTT	CASRRGRTTNEKLFF
TRBV7-8	-	TRBD1	TRBJ1-3	TGTGCCAGCAGCTTAACCCCAGGGGGCAATGGAAACACCATATATTTT	CASSLTPGGNGNTIYF
TRBV7-6	-	-	TRBJ2-2	TGTGCCAGCAGCTCGCTCCCGCCTCCGGGGGCCGGGGAGCTGTTTTTT	CASSSLPPPGAGELFF
TRBV30	-	TRBD1	TRBJ2-7	TGTGCCTGGGGGACAGGGGGAACCTACGAGCAGTACTTC	CAWGTGGTYEQYF
TRBV11-2	-	-	TRBJ2-3	TGTGCCAGCAGGAGCGGGACAACTGGGGATACGCAGTATTTT	CASRSGTTGDTQYF